The next 14 T cell receptor beta chains were all read from a single sample in a study of blood T cell repertoires in COVID-19. The data were produced by immunoSEQ multiplex PCR, yet TCRdb's version contains in-frame clones alone and is incomplete. In the table there are around 200,000 clones, around 85% of which are singletons. Sample: PBMCs or T cells enriched from blood (not recorded which). These TCRs come from a man in his forties or fifties who had recovered from COVID-19.

The chain carries TRBV12-3 or TRBV12-4 and TRBJ1-1, with D uncertain. The ends were cut back, 3 bases at V and 1 base at J, with 6 bases in the middle. The CDR3 length is 13 residues. The CDR3 loop is CASSFEGNTEAFF. The CDR3 DNA reads as TGTGCCAGCAGTTTTGAGGGGAACACTGAAGCTTTCTTT.

The chain employs TRBV5-1 and TRBJ2-7; a possible D gene is TRBD2 (7 bases). Between the trimmed V and J ends, which lost 4 bases and 3 bases, there was a span of 23 bases. The CDR3 extends over 17 amino acids. CDR1 is SGHRS, CDR2 YFSETQ, per germline. CDR3 amino acids: CASSGGGGRVSFYEQYF. The CDR3 DNA reads as TGCGCCAGCAGCGGAGGAGGGGGGAGGGTTTCATTCTACGAGCAGTACTTC.

This chain links TRBV30 with TRBJ1-5; 10 nucleotides match TRBD1. The CDR3 runs 16 residues. CDR1 and CDR2 from the germline V gene are GTSNPN and SVGIG (reference sequence). V was pared by 0 bases and J by 6 bases, with 8 bases of the junction left unmatched. The DNA for the CDR3 is TGTGCCTGGAGTGTGTACCCGGGACAGGGGAGTCAGCCCCAGCATTTT. Its translation: CAWSVYPGQGSQPQHF.

This rearrangement joins TRBV19 to TRBJ1-5, with 8 positions matching TRBD1. V shed 4 bases and J 6 bases; nucleotides not matched to a gene: 5. Germline V lookup: CDR1 LNHDA, CDR2 SQIVND (reference sequence). The CDR3 is 14 residues long. The CDR3 sequence is CASSRDRKGQPQHF. The DNA for the CDR3 is TGTGCCAGTAGTAGGGACAGGAAGGGTCAGCCCCAGCATTTT.

The sample holds a few counts of this clone. The chain links TRBV30 to TRBJ2-7, with 7 nucleotides matching TRBD1. Germline CDR1 reads GTSNPN; CDR2 reads SVGIG (reference sequence). The CDR3 is 12 amino acids. Trimming cost V 5 bases and J 2 bases; bases outside gene matches: 3. The CDR3 loop reads CAWGQEAYEQYF. The CDR3 bases are TGTGCCTGGGGACAGGAAGCCTACGAGCAGTACTTC.

CDR3 sequence: CASSSGTDTQYF. Here the CDR3 DNA reads TGTGCCAGCAGCTCGGGCACAGATACGCAGTATTTT. The chain recombines TRBV5-6 with TRBJ2-3; D is ambiguous. Looked up from germline, CDR1 is SGHDT and CDR2 is YYEEEE. The length of the CDR3 is 12 residues. V shed 3 bases and J shed 1 base, with 3 bases lying between them.

The gene calls are TRBV27 and TRBJ1-4; no clear D gene. V lost 5 bases and J lost 5, with 12 bases in between. The germline V gene encodes CDR1 MNHEY and CDR2 SMNVEV (reference sequence). The CDR3 has 14 amino acids. CDR3 amino acids: CASSHPGGNEKLFF. In DNA form, the CDR3 reads TGTGCCAGCAGTCACCCAGGAGGGAATGAAAAACTGTTTTTT. Full variable domain (missing parts from reference TRBV27 and TRBJ1-4): EAQVTQNPRYLITVTGKKLTVTCSQNMNHEYMSWYRQDPGLGLRQIYYSMNVEVTDKGDVPEGYKVSRKEKRNFPLILESPSPNQTSLYFCASSHPGGNEKLFFGSGTQLSVL.

V usage is TRBV27 and J usage is TRBJ2-7; possible D gene TRBD2, 6 bases. The CDR3 extends over 15 amino acids. The V gene lost 2 bases and the J gene lost 2 bases, with 13 bases spanning the gap. Looked up from germline, CDR1 is MNHEY and CDR2 is SMNVEV (reference sequence). The DNA of the CDR3 is TGTGCCAGCAGTTTAACGGGGGTGGGGCCCTACGAGCAGTACTTC. As protein: CASSLTGVGPYEQYF.

V usage is TRBV7-2 and J usage is TRBJ2-7, with D unresolved. The V end lost 1 base, the J end lost 4 bases, and 20 bases lay between the germline ends. This CDR3 has 17 amino acids. Germline V CDR1 and CDR2: SGHTA, FQGNSA. The CDR3 spells CASSLVISRGARYEQYF. CDR3 coding DNA: TGTGCCAGCAGCTTAGTAATCTCACGTGGAGCCAGATACGAGCAGTACTTC.

V gene TRBV10-3 combines with J gene TRBJ2-7, with 10 bases lining up with TRBD2. Germline trimming cut 3 bases from V and 4 bases from J; bases unmatched to any gene: 6. The length of the CDR3 is 15 residues. The V gene's germline CDR1 is ENHRY and CDR2 SYGVKD. The DNA for the CDR3 is TGTGCCATCAGTGAATCTAGCGGGAGCTATTACGAGCAGTACTTC. Translated, it gives CAISESSGSYYEQYF.

V and J are TRBV11-3 and TRBJ2-7; the match to TRBD1 covers 7 bases. Germline trimming cut 1 base from V and 6 bases from J; bases unmatched to any gene: 6. Germline values: CDR1 SGHNT, CDR2 YENEEA. The CDR3 consists of 14 residues. The CDR3 here is CASSLVTGSPEQYF. CDR3 sequence (DNA): TGTGCCAGCAGCTTAGTGACAGGGTCCCCCGAGCAGTACTTC. The complete variable domain, with remaining parts taken from reference TRBV11-3 and TRBJ2-7, reads EAGVVQSPRYKIIEKKQPVAFWCNPISGHNTLYWYLQNLGQGPELLIRYENEEAVDDSQLPKDRFSAERLKGVDSTLKIQPAELGDSAVYLCASSLVTGSPEQYFGPGTRLTVT.

The chain links TRBV9 to TRBJ2-1; 8 nucleotides agree with TRBD1. V gave up 2 bases and J gave up 5 bases; unmatched junction bases: 3. CDR3 length equals 14 residues. Germline CDR1 reads SGDLS; CDR2 reads YYNGEE. This chain's CDR3 is CASSVRQGNNEQFF. The CDR3 DNA follows: TGTGCCAGCAGCGTGCGACAGGGGAACAATGAGCAGTTCTTC.

This sequence joins TRBV12-3 or TRBV12-4 and TRBJ2-1; D is ambiguous. The CDR3 spans 12 residues. The V gene lost 3 bases and the J gene lost 7 bases, with 7 bases spanning the gap. CDR3 coding DNA: TGTGCCAGCAGTTTTTTAACAAATGAGCAGTTCTTC. Protein sequence: CASSFLTNEQFF.

This clone was seen a single time. J is TRBJ2-7 and V is TRBV5-1, with 7 bases aligning to TRBD2. Trimming at V came to 3 bases and at J to 0 bases, leaving 3 bases not matched to a gene. CDR3 length: 14 residues. Germline CDR1 reads SGHRS; CDR2 reads YFSETQ. CDR3 sequence reads: CASSSLAASYEQYF. CDR3 bases: TGCGCCAGCAGCTCTCTAGCGGCCTCCTACGAGCAGTACTTC.